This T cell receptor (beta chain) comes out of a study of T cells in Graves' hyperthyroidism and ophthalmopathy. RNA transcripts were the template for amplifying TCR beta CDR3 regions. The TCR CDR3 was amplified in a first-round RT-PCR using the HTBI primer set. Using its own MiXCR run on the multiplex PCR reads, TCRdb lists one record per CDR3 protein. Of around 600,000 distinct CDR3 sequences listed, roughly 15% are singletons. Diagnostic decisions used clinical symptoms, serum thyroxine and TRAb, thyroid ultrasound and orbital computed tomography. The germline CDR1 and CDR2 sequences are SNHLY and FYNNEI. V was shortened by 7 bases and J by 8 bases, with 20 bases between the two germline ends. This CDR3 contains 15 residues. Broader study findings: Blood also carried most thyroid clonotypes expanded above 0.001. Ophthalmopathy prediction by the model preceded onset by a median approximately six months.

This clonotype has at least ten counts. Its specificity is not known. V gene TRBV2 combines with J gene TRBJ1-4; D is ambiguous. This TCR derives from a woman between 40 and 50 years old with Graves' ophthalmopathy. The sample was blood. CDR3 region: CASTRRSLFDEKLFF. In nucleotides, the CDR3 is TGTGCCAGCACCCGACGATCCCTGTTCGACGAAAAACTGTTTTTT. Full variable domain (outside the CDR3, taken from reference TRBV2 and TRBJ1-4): EPEVTQTPSHQVTQMGQEVILRCVPISNHLYFYWYRQILGQKVEFLVSFYNNEISEKSEIFDDQFSVERPDGSNFTLKIRSTKLEDSAMYFCASTRRSLFDEKLFFGSGTQLSVL.